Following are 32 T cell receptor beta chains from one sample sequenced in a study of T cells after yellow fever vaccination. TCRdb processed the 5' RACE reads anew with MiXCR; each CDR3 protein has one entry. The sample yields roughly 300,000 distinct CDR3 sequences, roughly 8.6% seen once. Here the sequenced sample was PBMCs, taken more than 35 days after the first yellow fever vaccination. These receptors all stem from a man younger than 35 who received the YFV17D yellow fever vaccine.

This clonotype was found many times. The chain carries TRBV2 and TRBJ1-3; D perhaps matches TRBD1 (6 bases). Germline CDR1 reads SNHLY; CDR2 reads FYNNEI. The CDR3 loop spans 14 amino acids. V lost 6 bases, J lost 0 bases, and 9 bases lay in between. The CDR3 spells CASSPDSSGNTIYF. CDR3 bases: TGTGCCAGCAGCCCGGACAGCTCTGGAAACACCATATATTTT.

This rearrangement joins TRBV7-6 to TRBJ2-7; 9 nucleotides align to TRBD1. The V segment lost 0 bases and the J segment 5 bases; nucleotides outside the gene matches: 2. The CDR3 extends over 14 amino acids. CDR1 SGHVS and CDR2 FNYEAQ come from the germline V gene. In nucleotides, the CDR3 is TGTGCCAGCAGCTTAGCCGGGACAGGGCACGAGCAGTACGTC. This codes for CASSLAGTGHEQYV.

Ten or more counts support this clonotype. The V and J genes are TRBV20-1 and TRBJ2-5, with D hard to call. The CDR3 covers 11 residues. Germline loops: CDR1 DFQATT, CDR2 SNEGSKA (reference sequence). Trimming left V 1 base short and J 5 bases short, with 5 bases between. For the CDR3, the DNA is TGCAGTGCTAGAGGGCCCGAGACCCAGTACTTC. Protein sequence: CSARGPETQYF.

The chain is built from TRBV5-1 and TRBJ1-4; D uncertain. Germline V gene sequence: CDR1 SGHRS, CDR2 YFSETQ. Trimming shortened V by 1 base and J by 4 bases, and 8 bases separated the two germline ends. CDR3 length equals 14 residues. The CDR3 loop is CASSLRRDNEKLFF. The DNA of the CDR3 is TGCGCCAGCAGCTTGAGAAGAGATAATGAAAAACTGTTTTTT.

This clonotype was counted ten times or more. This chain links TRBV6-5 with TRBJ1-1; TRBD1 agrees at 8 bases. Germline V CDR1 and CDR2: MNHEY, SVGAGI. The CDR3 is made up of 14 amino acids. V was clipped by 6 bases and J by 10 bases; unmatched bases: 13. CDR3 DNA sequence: TGTGCCAGCAGCAACATGGACAGGGCCTTTGGAGCTTTCTTT. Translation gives CASSNMDRAFGAFF.

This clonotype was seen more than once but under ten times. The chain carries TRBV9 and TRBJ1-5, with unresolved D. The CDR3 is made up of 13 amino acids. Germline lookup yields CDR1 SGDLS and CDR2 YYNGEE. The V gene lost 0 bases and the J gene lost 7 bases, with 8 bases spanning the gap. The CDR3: CASSVGWQQPQHF. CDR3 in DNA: TGTGCCAGCAGCGTAGGGTGGCAACAGCCCCAGCATTTT.

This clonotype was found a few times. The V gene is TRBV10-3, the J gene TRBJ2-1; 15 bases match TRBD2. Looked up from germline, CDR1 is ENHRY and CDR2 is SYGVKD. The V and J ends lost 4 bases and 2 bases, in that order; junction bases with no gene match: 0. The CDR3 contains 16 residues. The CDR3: CAISGTSGGAYNEQFF. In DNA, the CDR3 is TGTGCCATCAGTGGGACTAGCGGGGGGGCCTACAATGAGCAGTTCTTC.

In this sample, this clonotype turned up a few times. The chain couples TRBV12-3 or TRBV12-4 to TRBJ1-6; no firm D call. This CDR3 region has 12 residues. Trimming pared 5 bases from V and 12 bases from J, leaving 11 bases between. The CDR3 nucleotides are TGTGCCAGCAGTCCTCGGGCAGGACCCCTCCACTTT. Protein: CASSPRAGPLHF.

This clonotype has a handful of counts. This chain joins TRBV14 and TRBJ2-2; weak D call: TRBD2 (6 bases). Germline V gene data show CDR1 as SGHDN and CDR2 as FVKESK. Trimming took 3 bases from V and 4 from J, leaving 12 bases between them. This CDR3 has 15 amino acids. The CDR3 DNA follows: TGTGCCAGCAGCCACTACCAGGGACTCACCGGGGAGCTGTTTTTT. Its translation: CASSHYQGLTGELFF.

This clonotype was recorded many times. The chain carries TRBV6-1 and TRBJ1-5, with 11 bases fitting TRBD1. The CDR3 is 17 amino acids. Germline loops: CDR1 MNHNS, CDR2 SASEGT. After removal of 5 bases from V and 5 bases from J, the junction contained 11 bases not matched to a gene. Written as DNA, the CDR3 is TGTGCCAGCAGTCGAATATCCGGGACAGGGGGGGATCAGCCCCAGCATTTT. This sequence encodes CASSRISGTGGDQPQHF.

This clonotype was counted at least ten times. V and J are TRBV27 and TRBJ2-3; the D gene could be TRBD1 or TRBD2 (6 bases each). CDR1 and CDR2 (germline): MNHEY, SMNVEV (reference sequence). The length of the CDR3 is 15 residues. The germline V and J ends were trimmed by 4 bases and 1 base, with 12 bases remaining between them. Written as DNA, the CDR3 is TGTGCCAGCAGTTGGGGGGCAGGGGGCACAGATACGCAGTATTTT. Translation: CASSWGAGGTDTQYF.

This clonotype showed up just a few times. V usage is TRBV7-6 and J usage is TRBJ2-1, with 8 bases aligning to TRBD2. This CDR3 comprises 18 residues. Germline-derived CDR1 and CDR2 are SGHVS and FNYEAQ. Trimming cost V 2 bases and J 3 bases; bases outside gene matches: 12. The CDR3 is CASSLNSGGPGGYNEQFF. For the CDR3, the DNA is TGTGCCAGCAGCTTAAATTCGGGGGGGCCCGGGGGCTACAATGAGCAGTTCTTC. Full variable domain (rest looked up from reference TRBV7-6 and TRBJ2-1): GAGVSQSPRYKVTKRGQDVALRCDPISGHVSLYWYRQALGQGPEFLTYFNYEAQQDKSGLPNDRFSAERPEGSISTLTIQRTEQRDSAMYRCASSLNSGGPGGYNEQFFGPGTRLTVL.

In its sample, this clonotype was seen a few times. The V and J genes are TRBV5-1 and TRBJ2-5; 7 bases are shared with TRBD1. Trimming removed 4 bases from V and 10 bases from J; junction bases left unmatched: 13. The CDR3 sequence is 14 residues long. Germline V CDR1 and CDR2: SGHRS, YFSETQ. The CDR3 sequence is CASSVQQGSGDQYF. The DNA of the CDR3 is TGCGCCAGCAGCGTACAACAGGGGAGTGGGGACCAGTACTTC.

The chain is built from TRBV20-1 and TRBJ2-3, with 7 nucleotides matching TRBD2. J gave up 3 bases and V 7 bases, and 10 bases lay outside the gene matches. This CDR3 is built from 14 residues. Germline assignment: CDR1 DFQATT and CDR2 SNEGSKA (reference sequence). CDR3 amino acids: CSVPPGGGTDTQYF. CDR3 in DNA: TGCAGTGTGCCCCCGGGGGGAGGGACAGATACGCAGTATTTT.

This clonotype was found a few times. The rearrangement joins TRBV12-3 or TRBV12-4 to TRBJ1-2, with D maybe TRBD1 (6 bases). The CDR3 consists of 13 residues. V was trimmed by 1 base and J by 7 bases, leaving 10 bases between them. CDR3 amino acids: CASSLGGPVGYTF. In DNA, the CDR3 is TGTGCCAGCAGTTTAGGGGGGCCGGTTGGCTACACCTTC.

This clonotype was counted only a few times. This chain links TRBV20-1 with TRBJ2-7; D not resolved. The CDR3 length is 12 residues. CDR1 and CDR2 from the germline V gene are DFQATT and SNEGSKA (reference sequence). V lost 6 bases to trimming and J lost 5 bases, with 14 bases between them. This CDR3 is CSANLSGDEQYF. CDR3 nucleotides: TGCAGTGCCAATCTATCCGGTGACGAGCAGTACTTC.

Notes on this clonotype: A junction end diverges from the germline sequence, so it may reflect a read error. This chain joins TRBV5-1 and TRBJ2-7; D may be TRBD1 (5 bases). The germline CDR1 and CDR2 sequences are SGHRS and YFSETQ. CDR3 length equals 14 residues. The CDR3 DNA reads TGCGCCAGCATCTTGGGGCAGACACCATACGAGCAGTACTTC. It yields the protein CASILGQTPYEQYF.

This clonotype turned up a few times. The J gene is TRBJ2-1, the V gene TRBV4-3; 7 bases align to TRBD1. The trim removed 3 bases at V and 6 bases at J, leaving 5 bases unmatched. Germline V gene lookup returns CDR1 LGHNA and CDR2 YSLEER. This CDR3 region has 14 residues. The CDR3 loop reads CASSQETGRNEQFF. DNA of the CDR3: TGCGCCAGCAGCCAGGAGACAGGGCGCAATGAGCAGTTCTTC.

This CDR3 is CASSAESMAYEQYF. CDR3 DNA: TGTGCCAGCAGTGCGGAGTCTATGGCTTACGAGCAGTACTTC. The chain employs TRBV2 and TRBJ2-7, with D hard to call. V shed 4 bases and J shed 4 bases, with 14 bases lying between them. The CDR3 is made up of 14 amino acids. The germline CDR1 and CDR2 sequences are SNHLY and FYNNEI.

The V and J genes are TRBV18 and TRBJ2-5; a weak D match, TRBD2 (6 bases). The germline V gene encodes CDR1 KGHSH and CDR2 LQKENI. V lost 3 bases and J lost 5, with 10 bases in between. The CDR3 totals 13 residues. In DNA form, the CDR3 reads TGTGCCAGCTCACCGTACCTAGCGGAGACCCAGTACTTC. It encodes CASSPYLAETQYF.

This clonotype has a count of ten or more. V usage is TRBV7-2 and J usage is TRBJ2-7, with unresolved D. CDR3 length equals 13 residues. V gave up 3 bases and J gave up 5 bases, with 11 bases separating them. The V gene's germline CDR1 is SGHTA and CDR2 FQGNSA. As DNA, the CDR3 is TGTGCCAGCAGCTTCTGGCCCGGCCACGAGCAGTACGTC. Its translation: CASSFWPGHEQYV.

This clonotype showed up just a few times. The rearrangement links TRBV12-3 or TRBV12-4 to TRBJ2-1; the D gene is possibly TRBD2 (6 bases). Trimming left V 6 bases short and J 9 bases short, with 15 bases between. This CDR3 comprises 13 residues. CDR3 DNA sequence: TGTGCCAGCAGCCCAGTACTAGCCGGTGAGCAGTTCTTC. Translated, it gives CASSPVLAGEQFF.

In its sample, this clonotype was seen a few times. In DNA form, the CDR3 reads TGTGCCAGCAGCGCCCCATGGGGGTATCGGCCCCGGCCCCCACGCAAGTACGTC. The encoded protein is CASSAPWGYRPRPPRKYV. The V gene is TRBV9, the J gene TRBJ2-7; D is tentatively TRBD1 or TRBD2 (5 bases each). Per germline, CDR1 SGDLS and CDR2 YYNGEE. The CDR3 length is 18 residues. V lost 3 bases and J lost 11, with 33 bases in between.

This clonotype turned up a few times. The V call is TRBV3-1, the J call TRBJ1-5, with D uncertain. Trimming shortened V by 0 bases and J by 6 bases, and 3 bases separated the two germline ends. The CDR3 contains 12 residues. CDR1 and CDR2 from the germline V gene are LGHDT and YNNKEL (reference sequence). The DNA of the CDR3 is TGTGCCAGCAGCCAAGAAAGTCAGCCCCAGCATTTT. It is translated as CASSQESQPQHF.

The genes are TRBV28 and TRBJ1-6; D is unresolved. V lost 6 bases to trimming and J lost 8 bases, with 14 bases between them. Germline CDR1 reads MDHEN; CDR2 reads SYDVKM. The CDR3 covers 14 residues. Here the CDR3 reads CASRQPWVDSPLHF. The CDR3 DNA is TGTGCCAGCAGGCAACCTTGGGTAGATTCACCCCTCCACTTT.

The CDR3 protein is CASGLEGPPGGYTF. The CDR3 DNA is TGTGCTAGTGGTTTAGAGGGGCCTCCGGGTGGCTACACCTTC. The rearrangement links TRBV12-5 to TRBJ1-2; possibly TRBD1 for D (5 bases). V was clipped by 3 bases and J by 7 bases, with 15 bases between them. The germline V gene encodes CDR1 LGHNT and CDR2 FRNRAP. This CDR3 comprises 14 residues. Using reference TRBV12-5 and TRBJ1-2 for the parts outside the CDR3, the full variable domain is DARVTQTPRHKVTEMGQEVTMRCQPILGHNTVFWYRQTMMQGLELLAYFRNRAPLDDSGMPKDRFSAEMPDATLATLKIQPSEPRDSAVYFCASGLEGPPGGYTFGSGTRLTVV.

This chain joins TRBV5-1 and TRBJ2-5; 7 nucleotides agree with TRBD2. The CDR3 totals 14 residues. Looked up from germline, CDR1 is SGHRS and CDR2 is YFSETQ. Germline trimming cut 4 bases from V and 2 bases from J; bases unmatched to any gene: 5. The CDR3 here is CASSIEAGQETQYF. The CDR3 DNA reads TGCGCCAGCAGCATCGAAGCGGGACAAGAGACCCAGTACTTC.

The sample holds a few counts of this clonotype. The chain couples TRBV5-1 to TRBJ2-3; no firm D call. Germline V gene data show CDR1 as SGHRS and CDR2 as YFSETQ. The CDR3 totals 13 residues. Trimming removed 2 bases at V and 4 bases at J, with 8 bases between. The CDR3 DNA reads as TGCGCCAGCAGCTTTGCGGCATCAGATACGCAGTATTTT. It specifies CASSFAASDTQYF.

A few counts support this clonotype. CDR3 DNA: TGCAGCTCGTACGGGGGGGTCTACAATGAGCAGTTCTTC. This codes for CSSYGGVYNEQFF. V gene TRBV20-1 combines with J gene TRBJ2-1, with 8 bases fitting TRBD2. This CDR3 has 13 residues. CDR1 is DFQATT and CDR2 is SNEGSKA in the germline V gene (reference sequence).

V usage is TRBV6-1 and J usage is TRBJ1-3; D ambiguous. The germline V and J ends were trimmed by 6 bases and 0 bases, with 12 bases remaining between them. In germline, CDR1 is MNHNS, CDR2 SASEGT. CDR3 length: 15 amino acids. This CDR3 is CASSWRGSSGNTIYF. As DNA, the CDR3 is TGTGCCAGCAGCTGGAGAGGGAGCTCTGGAAACACCATATATTTT.

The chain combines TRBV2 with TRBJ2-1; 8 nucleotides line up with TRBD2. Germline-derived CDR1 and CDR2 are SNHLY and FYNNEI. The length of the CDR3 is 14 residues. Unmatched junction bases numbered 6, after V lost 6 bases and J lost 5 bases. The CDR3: CASRGAGGHNEQFF. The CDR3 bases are TGTGCCAGCAGGGGGGCGGGGGGCCACAATGAGCAGTTCTTC.

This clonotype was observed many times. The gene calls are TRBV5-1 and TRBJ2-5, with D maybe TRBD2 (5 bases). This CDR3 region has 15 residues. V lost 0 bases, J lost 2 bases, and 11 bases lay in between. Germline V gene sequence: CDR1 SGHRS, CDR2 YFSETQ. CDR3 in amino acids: CASSLVRAQQETQYF. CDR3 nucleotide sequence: TGCGCCAGCAGCTTGGTGCGGGCCCAGCAAGAGACCCAGTACTTC.